The next 27 T cell receptor beta chains were all read from a single sample in a study of molecular identifiers for immune sequencing clone quantification. TCRdb re-called the PCR reads with MiXCR, one entry per CDR3 protein. The sample records approximately 680,000 distinct CDR3 sequences, around 25% being singletons. The material sequenced was naive CD8+ T cells from blood, with Jurkat cell RNA spiked in. Subset defined: FACS-sorted CD8+CD4-CCR7+CD45RA+ naive T cells. Source of these receptors: a human donor in good health. Some libraries in this study had Jurkat cell RNA spiked in.

The J gene is TRBJ2-1, the V gene TRBV4-1; 10 bases are shared with TRBD2. The J segment lost 3 bases and the V segment lost 2 bases, leaving 4 bases of the junction unmatched. This CDR3 spans 16 amino acids. Germline V gene lookup returns CDR1 MGHRA and CDR2 YSYEKL. The CDR3 DNA follows: TGCGCCAGCAGCCAACGCCTAGCGGGGGACTACAATGAGCAGTTCTTC. Its translation is CASSQRLAGDYNEQFF.

A remark on this clonotype: This may be a read error: a much more frequent sequence differs by one nucleotide. V gene TRBV28 combines with J gene TRBJ2-7; possible D gene TRBD2, 6 bases. Per germline, CDR1 MDHEN and CDR2 SYDVKM. The CDR3 loop spans 14 amino acids. The CDR3 protein is CASSFLRDSYEQHF. The CDR3 DNA reads as TGTGCCAGCAGTTTCCTCAGGGACTCCTACGAGCAGCACTTC. Using reference TRBV28 and TRBJ2-7 for the parts outside the CDR3, the full variable domain is DVKVTQSSRYLVKRTGEKVFLECVQDMDHENMFWYRQDPGLGLRLIYFSYDVKMKEKGDIPEGYSVSREKKERFSLILESASTNQTSMYLCASSFLRDSYEQHFGPGTRLTVT.

This clonotype came up many times. V is TRBV7-9 and J is TRBJ1-1, with no clear D. Germline V CDR1 and CDR2: SEHNR, FQNEAQ (reference sequence). V shed 1 base and J shed 0 bases, with 12 bases lying between them. The CDR3 loop spans 16 amino acids. The CDR3 sequence: CASSLDAGIMNTEAFF. The CDR3 DNA is TGTGCCAGCAGCTTAGATGCGGGGATCATGAACACTGAAGCTTTCTTT. Full variable domain (remainder filled in from reference TRBV7-9 and TRBJ1-1): DTGVSQNPRHKITKRGQNVTFRCDPISEHNRLYWYRQTLGQGPEFLTYFQNEAQLEKSRLLSDRFSAERPKGSFSTLEIQRTEQGDSAMYLCASSLDAGIMNTEAFFGQGTRLTVV.

This clonotype was seen ten or more times. The chain is built from TRBV9 and TRBJ1-1, with D tentatively TRBD1 (5 bases). Per germline, CDR1 SGDLS and CDR2 YYNGEE. The CDR3 is 14 amino acids. Trimming took off 2 bases at V and 0 bases at J, with 8 bases between the two ends. CDR3 DNA: TGTGCCAGCAGCGTGACAGACGTGAACACTGAAGCTTTCTTT. This encodes CASSVTDVNTEAFF.

This clonotype was observed a few times. In nucleotides, the CDR3 is TGTGCCAGCAGCTCGGCATCCGGGACTGCTATATACGAGCAGTACTTC. Amino acid sequence: CASSSASGTAIYEQYF. The chain carries TRBV7-9 and TRBJ2-7; D is perhaps TRBD2 (6 bases). CDR1 and CDR2 (germline): SEHNR, FQNEAQ (reference sequence). V lost 4 bases and J lost 4, with 20 bases in between. This CDR3 region has 16 residues. Combining the CDR3 with reference TRBV7-9 and TRBJ2-7 gives the whole variable domain DTGVSQNPRHKITKRGQNVTFRCDPISEHNRLYWYRQTLGQGPEFLTYFQNEAQLEKSRLLSDRFSAERPKGSFSTLEIQRTEQGDSAMYLCASSSASGTAIYEQYFGPGTRLTVT.

With regard to this clonotype: At one end, the junction sequence differs from germline, possibly due to a read error. V usage is TRBV7-2 and J usage is TRBJ1-1; D uncertain. The CDR3 is 14 residues long. Germline CDR1 reads SGHTA; CDR2 reads FQGNSA. CDR3 DNA sequence: TGTGCCAGCAGCTTTGGGCCAACAACCACTGAGGCTTTCTTT. This translates into CASSFGPTTTEAFF.

This chain uses TRBV28 with TRBJ2-7; D unresolved. Germline CDR1 MDHEN, CDR2 SYDVKM. CDR3 length equals 12 residues. With 6 bases removed from V and 4 bases from J, the gap between germline ends came to 10 bases. The CDR3 region is CASRNSAYEQYF. In DNA form, the CDR3 reads TGTGCCAGCAGAAACAGCGCGTACGAGCAGTACTTC. Full variable domain (missing parts from reference TRBV28 and TRBJ2-7): DVKVTQSSRYLVKRTGEKVFLECVQDMDHENMFWYRQDPGLGLRLIYFSYDVKMKEKGDIPEGYSVSREKKERFSLILESASTNQTSMYLCASRNSAYEQYFGPGTRLTVT.

This clonotype was counted a few times. The V call is TRBV7-9, the J call TRBJ2-1; 8 bases align to TRBD1. From germline, CDR1 is SEHNR and CDR2 FQNEAQ (reference sequence). V was pared by 4 bases and J by 2 bases, with 4 bases of the junction left unmatched. The CDR3 loop spans 15 amino acids. The CDR3 sequence is CASSSPGGAYNEQFF. The CDR3 DNA reads as TGTGCCAGCAGCTCCCCAGGGGGCGCCTACAATGAGCAGTTCTTC. The full variable domain, rest sourced from reference TRBV7-9 and TRBJ2-1, is DTGVSQNPRHKITKRGQNVTFRCDPISEHNRLYWYRQTLGQGPEFLTYFQNEAQLEKSRLLSDRFSAERPKGSFSTLEIQRTEQGDSAMYLCASSSPGGAYNEQFFGPGTRLTVL.

This clonotype has a handful of counts. The J gene is TRBJ2-5, the V gene TRBV6-2 or TRBV6-3; D call uncertain. V lost 0 bases, J lost 4 bases, and 9 bases lay in between. CDR3 length equals 14 residues. The germline gives CDR1 MNHEY, CDR2 SVGEGT. The CDR3 is CASSYSNRIETQYF. The CDR3 nucleotides read TGTGCCAGCAGTTACTCGAATAGAATAGAGACCCAGTACTTC.

In its sample, this clonotype was seen many times. The J gene is TRBJ2-2, the V gene TRBV7-9; D uncertain. Germline CDR1 is SEHNR and CDR2 is FQNEAQ (reference sequence). CDR3 length: 14 amino acids. Trimming took 1 base from V and 7 from J, leaving 10 bases between them. CDR3 nucleotides: TGTGCCAGCAGCTTAGACCCCGGTATCGGGGAGCTGTTTTTT. This codes for CASSLDPGIGELFF.

In its sample, this clonotype was seen many times. The chain carries TRBV5-1 and TRBJ2-7, with TRBD1 matching 7 bases. The CDR3 sequence is 12 residues long. With 7 bases clipped from V and 2 bases from J, the junction kept 3 bases outside the gene matches. Germline CDR1 SGHRS, CDR2 YFSETQ. The DNA of the CDR3 is TGCGCCAGCCGGGACAGAACCTACGAGCAGTACTTC. Encoded protein: CASRDRTYEQYF.

The rearrangement joins TRBV6-2 or TRBV6-3 to TRBJ2-5; D tentatively fits TRBD1 or TRBD2 (5 bases each). Trimming pared 2 bases from V and 5 bases from J, leaving 15 bases between. Looked up from germline, CDR1 is MNHEY and CDR2 is SVGEGT. This CDR3 contains 15 residues. CDR3 nucleotides: TGTGCCAGCAGTTACGTCGGGACGGGCGGGGAGACCCAGTACTTC. Its translation is CASSYVGTGGETQYF.

This clonotype was detected ten times or more. V is TRBV7-9 and J is TRBJ1-2, with TRBD1 matching 7 bases. The V gene's germline CDR1 is SEHNR and CDR2 FQNEAQ (reference sequence). The CDR3 covers 12 residues. The V and J ends lost 11 bases and 8 bases, in that order; junction bases with no gene match: 11. DNA of the CDR3: TGTGCCGGCGAAATAGGGGGCGACGGCTACACCTTC. It codes for CAGEIGGDGYTF.

The genes are TRBV5-5 and TRBJ1-3, with 10 bases lining up with TRBD1. The trim removed 5 bases at V and 3 bases at J, leaving 5 bases unmatched. The CDR3 totals 15 residues. Germline values: CDR1 SGHKS, CDR2 YYEKEE (reference sequence). CDR3 loop: CASRPGQGFGNTIYF. CDR3 sequence (DNA): TGTGCCAGCAGGCCGGGACAGGGGTTTGGAAACACCATATATTTT.

The CDR3 sequence is CSAIGGSSGNTIYF. As DNA, the CDR3 is TGCAGTGCCATAGGGGGCAGCTCTGGAAACACCATATATTTT. The chain carries TRBV20-1 and TRBJ1-3, with 7 bases that match TRBD1. CDR1 DFQATT and CDR2 SNEGSKA come from the germline V gene (reference sequence). The CDR3 contains 14 residues. V trimming: 6 bases; J trimming: 0 bases; junction bases outside the gene matches: 5.

This clonotype was found a few times. The rearrangement joins TRBV19 to TRBJ1-2; D is ambiguous. Trimming took 5 bases from V and 2 from J, leaving 15 bases between them. The germline gives CDR1 LNHDA, CDR2 SQIVND (reference sequence). CDR3 length: 15 amino acids. CDR3 sequence (DNA): TGTGCCAGTAGTGACCATACGCAGCTAAACTATGGCTACACCTTC. Its protein product is CASSDHTQLNYGYTF.

This chain joins TRBV13 and TRBJ2-3, with 9 bases that match TRBD2. The germline gives CDR1 PRHDT, CDR2 FYEKMQ (reference sequence). The V segment lost 5 bases and the J segment 2 bases; nucleotides outside the gene matches: 8. This CDR3 region has 16 residues. The CDR3 region is CASSAGLARVTDTQYF. The CDR3 nucleotides are TGTGCCAGCAGCGCCGGACTAGCGCGGGTCACAGATACGCAGTATTTT.

This chain uses TRBV20-1 with TRBJ2-3; the match to TRBD2 covers 12 bases. Near its end, the DNA agrees better with TRBJ2-1, so the J call may be wrong. The germline V gene encodes CDR1 DFQATT and CDR2 SNEGSKA (reference sequence). This CDR3 region has 17 residues. The CDR3 DNA is TGCAGTGCTAGAGAACTAGCGGGGGGCCCTTATTTAAGTGAGCAGTTCTTC. This translates into CSARELAGGPYLSEQFF.

This clonotype was counted a few times. The chain recombines TRBV6-2 or TRBV6-3 with TRBJ2-7, with D perhaps TRBD2 (6 bases). Trimming left V 0 bases short and J 5 bases short, with 17 bases between. This CDR3 is built from 16 residues. Germline assignment: CDR1 MNHEY and CDR2 SVGEGT. CDR3: CASSYSVAAVSHEQYF. The CDR3 DNA reads as TGTGCCAGCAGTTACTCAGTAGCGGCCGTGTCCCACGAGCAGTACTTC.

On this clonotype itself: A much larger clone is a single base away; this may be a read error. The conserved final phenylalanine or tryptophan is absent from the CDR3, which likely points to a read error. The chain links TRBV29-1 to TRBJ2-7, with 9 bases lining up with TRBD1. The V gene's germline CDR1 is SQVTM and CDR2 ANQGSEA. Trimming cost V 7 bases and J 2 bases; bases outside gene matches: 9. The CDR3 spans 14 residues. CDR3 residues: CSGGQGIGTYEQYI. In nucleotides, the CDR3 is TGCAGCGGCGGACAGGGGATTGGAACCTACGAGCAGTACATC.

This clonotype has more than one count but fewer than ten. The V call is TRBV6-5, the J call TRBJ2-3, with a tentative D call TRBD2 (5 bases). The ends were cut back, 7 bases at V and 1 base at J, with 12 bases in the middle. The CDR3 consists of 14 residues. The germline gives CDR1 MNHEY, CDR2 SVGAGI. CDR3 protein: CASNPGWGTDTQYF. CDR3 coding DNA: TGTGCCAGCAACCCGGGGTGGGGCACAGATACGCAGTATTTT.

In its sample, this clonotype was seen many times. This chain joins TRBV4-3 and TRBJ2-3, with D perhaps TRBD1 or TRBD2 (6 bases each). The CDR3 runs 16 residues. Per germline, CDR1 LGHNA and CDR2 YSLEER. The V end was cut by 0 bases, the J end by 1 base, with 11 bases between. The CDR3 DNA follows: TGCGCCAGCAGCCAAGATTCCCGGGGGCGCACAGATACGCAGTATTTT. Amino acid sequence: CASSQDSRGRTDTQYF.

In its sample, this clonotype was seen many times. This sequence joins TRBV12-3 or TRBV12-4 and TRBJ2-5, with D tentatively TRBD1 (6 bases). Between the trimmed V and J ends, which lost 3 bases and 4 bases, there was a span of 12 bases. CDR3 size: 14 residues. This CDR3 is CASSFVGAGETQYF. In nucleotides, the CDR3 is TGTGCCAGCAGTTTTGTGGGGGCCGGAGAGACCCAGTACTTC.

About this clonotype itself: This clone may be a read error of a much larger clone one base away. The chain links TRBV12-3 or TRBV12-4 to TRBJ2-3, with 12 nucleotides matching TRBD2. With V trimmed by 8 bases and J by 4 bases, 19 bases remained unmatched. There are 19 residues in the CDR3. In DNA form, the CDR3 reads TGTGCCAGCTGCTCCGAACGGGTACTAGCGGGGGGTTTTGCAGATACGCAGTATTTT. This sequence encodes CASCSERVLAGGFADTQYF.

Concerning this clonotype: One base away lies a much larger clone, so this may be a sequencing read error. The chain is built from TRBV11-2 and TRBJ2-7, with D perhaps being TRBD1 or TRBD2 (5 bases each). This CDR3 contains 15 residues. In germline, CDR1 is SGHAT, CDR2 FQNNGV. DNA for the CDR3: TGTGTCAGCAGCCCGGGACGTATAAGCTCCTACGAGCAGTACTTC. It is translated as CVSSPGRISSYEQYF.

The chain is built from TRBV30 and TRBJ2-7, with D hard to call. Germline CDR1 GTSNPN, CDR2 SVGIG (reference sequence). The CDR3 runs 12 residues. The germline V and J ends were trimmed by 1 base and 6 bases, with 10 bases remaining between them. CDR3 region: CAWSEGSVEQYF. CDR3 bases: TGTGCCTGGAGTGAGGGTAGTGTCGAGCAGTACTTC.

This clonotype was detected only a few times. The chain combines TRBV9 with TRBJ2-7, with D possibly TRBD2 on 6 matching bases. Between the trimmed V and J ends, which lost 4 bases and 2 bases, there was a span of 16 bases. This CDR3 has 15 amino acids. The germline gives CDR1 SGDLS, CDR2 YYNGEE. The CDR3 protein is CASSPLGRGTYEQYF. DNA for the CDR3: TGTGCCAGCAGCCCTTTAGGCCGCGGGACCTACGAGCAGTACTTC.